The 28 T cell receptor beta chains presented below share a single source sample, sequenced in a study of blood T cell repertoires in COVID-19. Data came from immunoSEQ multiplex PCR; TCRdb stores just in-frame clones and leaves some out. The top ten hold more than 12% of the sample, which has about 170,000 clones, 84% seen once. Sequencing used peripheral blood. The origin of the receptors is a woman aged 70 to 79 with COVID-19, enrolled during active disease.

The V gene is TRBV28, the J gene TRBJ2-7; 13 positions agree with TRBD2. CDR3 length equals 17 residues. With V trimmed by 1 base and J by 2 bases, 5 bases remained unmatched. Germline V gene sequence: CDR1 MDHEN, CDR2 SYDVKM. CDR3 region: CASSLYGLAGAAYEQYF. The CDR3 DNA reads as TGTGCCAGCAGTTTATACGGACTAGCGGGAGCAGCCTACGAGCAGTACTTC.

This chain uses TRBV13 with TRBJ1-1, with D perhaps TRBD1 (5 bases). Trimming removed 3 bases at V and 7 bases at J, with 12 bases between. The CDR3 length is 13 residues. Per germline, CDR1 PRHDT and CDR2 FYEKMQ (reference sequence). CDR3 nucleotides: TGTGCCAGCAGCTTCCAGGGAAGGTATGAAGCTTTCTTT. It encodes CASSFQGRYEAFF.

Only a few counts were recorded for this clone. The V and J genes are TRBV28 and TRBJ1-2, with a tentative D call TRBD1 (6 bases). Trimming left V 5 bases short and J 0 bases short, with 16 bases between. CDR3 size: 16 residues. Looked up from germline, CDR1 is MDHEN and CDR2 is SYDVKM. The CDR3 DNA follows: TGTGCCAGCAGTCGCTCAGGGGAAACTACTAACTATGGCTACACCTTC. This codes for CASSRSGETTNYGYTF.

The chain joins TRBV28 to TRBJ1-5, with D possibly TRBD1 on 6 matching bases. This CDR3 spans 17 amino acids. Germline values: CDR1 MDHEN, CDR2 SYDVKM. Trimming shortened V by 5 bases and J by 0 bases, and 17 bases separated the two germline ends. DNA of the CDR3: TGTGCCAGCAGTAGAATCGCCGGACAGTTTAGCAATCAGCCCCAGCATTTT. This gives the protein CASSRIAGQFSNQPQHF.

CDR3: CATRQGANFNYGYTF. The CDR3 DNA reads as TGTGCCACGAGACAGGGGGCCAACTTTAACTATGGCTACACCTTC. The chain combines TRBV3-1 (or the pseudogene TRBV3-2) with TRBJ1-2, with 10 bases lining up with TRBD1. Trimming took 10 bases from V and 1 from J; bases not matched to a gene: 9. Germline CDR1 reads LGHDT; CDR2 reads YNNKEL (reference sequence). The length of the CDR3 is 15 residues.

The chain uses TRBV7-8 and TRBJ1-3; D remains unclear. The CDR3 is made up of 16 amino acids. The V gene's germline CDR1 is SGHVS and CDR2 FQNEAQ. V lost 6 bases, J lost 0 bases, and 15 bases lay in between. The CDR3 DNA follows: TGTGCCAGCAGTTTGCGAGCCCCAAACTCTGGAAACACCATATATTTT. Residues: CASSLRAPNSGNTIYF.

V gene TRBV3-1 (or the pseudogene TRBV3-2) combines with J gene TRBJ1-3; D not resolved. V shed 1 base and J shed 0 bases, with 10 bases lying between them. This CDR3 is built from 16 residues. Looked up from germline, CDR1 is LGHDT and CDR2 is YNNKEL (reference sequence). CDR3 coding DNA: TGTGCCAGCAGCCAAGGATCGGTGAGCTCTGGAAACACCATATATTTT. It yields the protein CASSQGSVSSGNTIYF.

The J gene is TRBJ2-5, the V gene TRBV3-1 (or the pseudogene TRBV3-2); TRBD2 might be the D (5 bases). Germline CDR1 LGHDT, CDR2 YNNKEL (reference sequence). V lost 4 bases to trimming and J lost 9 bases, with 15 bases between them. This CDR3 has 13 residues. As DNA, the CDR3 is TGTGCCAGCAGCCCAGCGTCCGGGGTGGCCCAGTACTTC. Residues: CASSPASGVAQYF.

The chain is built from TRBV11-2 and TRBJ1-2, with 8 nucleotides matching TRBD1. V shed 1 base and J 4 bases; nucleotides not matched to a gene: 8. The CDR3 sequence is 16 residues long. Germline V gene lookup returns CDR1 SGHAT and CDR2 FQNNGV. The CDR3 sequence: CASSLAVPGGAYGYTF. In DNA, the CDR3 is TGTGCCAGCAGCTTAGCGGTCCCAGGGGGCGCCTATGGCTACACCTTC.

The genes are TRBV2 and TRBJ1-2; the match to TRBD1 covers 9 bases. The ends lost 4 bases at V and 5 bases at J; junction bases unmatched: 5. Germline V gene data show CDR1 as SNHLY and CDR2 as FYNNEI. The CDR3 totals 14 residues. This chain's CDR3 is CASSAGQGIYGYTF. CDR3 coding DNA: TGTGCCAGCAGTGCGGGACAGGGCATTTATGGCTACACCTTC.

This clone occurred once. This chain uses TRBV10-3 with TRBJ1-1, with D possibly being TRBD1 (5 bases). The CDR3 has 12 amino acids. V was clipped by 11 bases and J by 4 bases, with 14 bases between them. The germline CDR1 and CDR2 sequences are ENHRY and SYGVKD. Here the CDR3 reads CAAGPRITEAFF. DNA of the CDR3: TGTGCCGCGGGACCGCGGATCACTGAAGCTTTCTTT.

V and J are TRBV6-1 and TRBJ1-5; 7 bases map to TRBD1. This CDR3 has 14 residues. CDR1 and CDR2 from the germline V gene are MNHNS and SASEGT. The trim removed 0 bases at V and 13 bases at J, leaving 9 bases unmatched. CDR3 loop: CASSEALRGTLQHF. DNA of the CDR3: TGTGCCAGCAGTGAAGCGCTCAGGGGGACCCTACAGCATTTT.

The V call is TRBV11-2, the J call TRBJ2-5, with D perhaps matching TRBD1 (6 bases). The V gene's germline CDR1 is SGHAT and CDR2 FQNNGV. The V gene lost 5 bases and the J gene lost 1 base, with 11 bases spanning the gap. There are 14 residues in the CDR3. CDR3 in amino acids: CASSLTGAQETQYF. The CDR3 DNA follows: TGTGCCAGCAGCCTGACAGGTGCCCAAGAGACCCAGTACTTC.

The chain employs TRBV5-1 and TRBJ1-2; a weak D match, TRBD1 (5 bases). The CDR3 length is 15 residues. V was cut by 4 bases and J by 0 bases, with 13 bases left in between. Germline-derived CDR1 and CDR2 are SGHRS and YFSETQ. CDR3 nucleotide sequence: TGCGCCAGCAGCCCAGACAGCATAACTAACTATGGCTACACCTTC. Translation gives CASSPDSITNYGYTF.

The chain employs TRBV30 and TRBJ1-1; no clear D gene. Between the trimmed V and J ends, which lost 0 bases and 2 bases, there was a span of 7 bases. The CDR3 is made up of 13 amino acids. Germline V gives CDR1 GTSNPN, CDR2 SVGIG (reference sequence). The CDR3 DNA reads TGTGCCTGGAGTGTATACAGTAACACTGAAGCTTTCTTT. It specifies CAWSVYSNTEAFF. Complete variable domain (other parts from reference TRBV30 and TRBJ1-1): SQTIHQWPATLVQPVGSPLSLECTVEGTSNPNLYWYRQAAGRGLQLLFYSVGIGQISSEVPQNLSASRPQDRQFILSSKKLLLSDSGFYLCAWSVYSNTEAFFGQGTRLTVV.

The chain links TRBV28 to TRBJ1-5; 7 nucleotides line up with TRBD1. The CDR3 runs to 15 residues. Germline trimming cut 5 bases from V and 7 bases from J; bases unmatched to any gene: 11. Germline loops: CDR1 MDHEN, CDR2 SYDVKM. CDR3 in amino acids: CASSQTLRGQQPQHF. The CDR3 DNA reads as TGTGCCAGCAGTCAAACTTTGAGGGGGCAGCAGCCCCAGCATTTT.

This chain links TRBV27 with TRBJ2-1, with D possibly TRBD2 on 6 matching bases. Germline-derived CDR1 and CDR2 are MNHEY and SMNVEV (reference sequence). The germline V and J ends were trimmed by 6 bases and 7 bases, with 19 bases remaining between them. This CDR3 has 15 residues. CDR3 sequence (DNA): TGTGCCAGCAGGTCTCGCCGGGAGTTATATAATGAGCAGTTCTTC. This translates into CASRSRRELYNEQFF.

The CDR3 DNA is TGTGCCAGCTCACAGGGGGCTTTTGAGCAGTACGTC. It translates to CASSQGAFEQYV. V is TRBV18 and J is TRBJ2-7; TRBD1 aligns across 7 bases. V trimming: 4 bases; J trimming: 7 bases; junction bases outside the gene matches: 4. This CDR3 comprises 12 residues. Germline CDR1 is KGHSH and CDR2 is LQKENI.

The J gene is TRBJ1-5, the V gene TRBV5-1; TRBD1 aligns across 7 bases. Looked up from germline, CDR1 is SGHRS and CDR2 is YFSETQ. CDR3 size: 12 residues. The CDR3 region is CPRTGSNQPQHF. CDR3 coding DNA: TGCCCACGGACAGGATCCAATCAGCCCCAGCATTTT. Variable domain in full (rest from reference TRBV5-1 and TRBJ1-5): KAGVTQTPRYLIKTRGQQVTLSCSPISGHRSVSWYQQTPGQGLQFLFEYFSETQRNKGNFPGRFSGRQFSNSRSEMNVSTLELGDSALYLCPRTGSNQPQHFGDGTRLSIL.

This clone appeared a single time. The chain carries TRBV28 and TRBJ1-1; perhaps TRBD1 as D (6 bases). V was cut by 4 bases and J by 5 bases, with 14 bases left in between. Germline-derived CDR1 and CDR2 are MDHEN and SYDVKM. This CDR3 has 14 residues. In nucleotides, the CDR3 is TGTGCCAGCAGTTCCGGACAGCTAGTTACTGAAGCTTTCTTT. This translates into CASSSGQLVTEAFF.

The chain carries TRBV10-3 and TRBJ1-5; D is uncertain. The CDR3 totals 15 residues. Germline-derived CDR1 and CDR2 are ENHRY and SYGVKD. Trimming left V 3 bases short and J 9 bases short, with 18 bases between. The CDR3 is CAISDWSLGIVPQHF. DNA of the CDR3: TGTGCCATCAGTGATTGGAGCCTTGGTATAGTGCCCCAGCATTTT.

This chain joins TRBV12-3 or TRBV12-4 and TRBJ2-5, with 8 bases aligning to TRBD2. The V and J ends lost 8 bases and 7 bases, in that order; junction bases with no gene match: 9. The CDR3 is 13 residues long. CDR3 protein: CASHRTSIGTQYF. The DNA of the CDR3 is TGTGCCAGCCATCGGACTAGCATAGGGACCCAGTACTTC.

The chain combines TRBV11-2 with TRBJ2-3, with TRBD2 matching 8 bases. In germline, CDR1 is SGHAT, CDR2 FQNNGV. The CDR3 is 15 amino acids. Trimming cost V 6 bases and J 3 bases; bases outside gene matches: 8. DNA for the CDR3: TGTGCCAGCAGTCTTTCGGGGGGGGTAACAGATACGCAGTATTTT. Protein: CASSLSGGVTDTQYF.

This sequence joins TRBV27 and TRBJ1-5; D ambiguous. V gave up 1 base and J gave up 2 bases, with 9 bases separating them. CDR3 length: 15 amino acids. CDR1 is MNHEY, CDR2 SMNVEV, per germline (reference sequence). The CDR3: CASSLLAGGNQPQHF. The CDR3 DNA reads TGTGCCAGCAGTTTATTGGCCGGGGGCAATCAGCCCCAGCATTTT.

This clone was counted only a few times. This chain uses TRBV28 with TRBJ1-3, with TRBD1 matching over 8 bases. V trimming: 9 bases; J trimming: 2 bases; junction bases outside the gene matches: 3. The CDR3 spans 13 residues. Per the germline V gene, CDR1 is MDHEN and CDR2 is SYDVKM. CDR3 amino acids: CASQQGAGNTIYF. DNA for the CDR3: TGTGCCAGTCAACAGGGGGCTGGAAACACCATATATTTT.

This clone was seen a handful of times. The rearrangement joins TRBV24-1 to TRBJ2-5; 10 nucleotides agree with TRBD1. Germline loops: CDR1 KGHDR, CDR2 SFDVKD. V shed 0 bases and J 5 bases; nucleotides not matched to a gene: 2. The CDR3 sequence is 15 residues long. The CDR3 region is CATSDLGGQGETQYF. CDR3 bases: TGTGCCACCAGTGATTTGGGGGGACAGGGGGAGACCCAGTACTTC.

The rearrangement links TRBV5-1 to TRBJ1-4, with TRBD1 as a possible D gene (6 bases). The CDR3 totals 17 residues. Trimming removed 0 bases at V and 3 bases at J, with 15 bases between. Per the germline V gene, CDR1 is SGHRS and CDR2 is YFSETQ. The CDR3, as DNA: TGCGCCAGCAGCTTGGGGTTCAACAGGGCTTCTAATGAAAAACTGTTTTTT. Its protein is CASSLGFNRASNEKLFF.

CDR3 loop: CASSEALEEAFF. The CDR3 DNA reads TGTGCCAGCAGTGAGGCTCTCGAAGAAGCTTTCTTT. The rearrangement joins TRBV28 to TRBJ1-1; unclear D gene. Deletions cut 5 bases from V and 8 bases from J, with 12 bases between. Germline values: CDR1 MDHEN, CDR2 SYDVKM. The CDR3 loop spans 12 amino acids.